This T cell receptor (beta chain) is drawn from a study of T cells after yellow fever vaccination. TCRdb re-called the 5' RACE reads through MiXCR, storing one row per CDR3 protein. The sample lists around 590,000 distinct CDR3 sequences; about 12% were seen once. Germline-derived CDR1 and CDR2 are SGHTA and FQGTGA. The V and J ends lost 5 bases and 3 bases respectively, with 11 bases between them. The CDR3 covers 14 residues. Here the sequenced sample was PBMCs, taken on the day of the yellow fever booster vaccination. The rearrangement links TRBV7-3 to TRBJ2-1, with D possibly being TRBD2 (6 bases). This clonotype originated in a man younger than 45 who received the YFV17D yellow fever vaccine. The CDR3: CASSPTEGYNEQFF. The CDR3 bases are TGTGCCAGCAGCCCAACGGAGGGCTACAATGAGCAGTTCTTC.